A selection of T cell receptor beta chains follows, all from one sample in a study of PD-1 blockade in mismatch repair-deficient tumors. Method: immunoSEQ multiplex PCR; TCRdb's copy keeps in-frame clones and lacks some. This table holds some 120,000 clones, about nine tenths found once. The starting material was peripheral blood, obtained roughly 67 weeks after starting pembrolizumab. These receptor sequences come from an adult with mismatch repair-deficient cancer. Both conserved end residues are part of each CDR3. D genes are given only for firm matches. A clone size is listed for some rows: how often the clone was seen (once, few, many), or a class if it is expanded.

V gene: TRBV5-4
D gene: TRBD1
J gene: TRBJ1-2
clone size: .
CDR3 DNA: TGTGCCAGCAGCTTGGAGGGACAGGGGGCGGTTGGTGGCTACACCTTC
CDR3 protein: CASSLEGQGAVGGYTF

V gene: TRBV2
D gene: .
J gene: TRBJ2-1
clone size: .
CDR3 DNA: TGTGCCAGCAGTGAAGCAACAGGGCCTTTTTACAATGAGCAGTTCTTC
CDR3 protein: CASSEATGPFYNEQFF

V gene: TRBV11-2
D gene: .
J gene: TRBJ2-1
clone size: .
CDR3 DNA: TGTGCCAGCAGCTTATCAGTCAATGAGCAGTTCTTC
CDR3 protein: CASSLSVNEQFF

V gene: TRBV9
D gene: TRBD2
J gene: TRBJ2-7
clone size: few
CDR3 DNA: TGTGCCAGCAGCGATCTAGCGGGAGGCGTCCAGCAGTACTTC
CDR3 protein: CASSDLAGGVQQYF

V gene: TRBV2
D gene: .
J gene: TRBJ1-4
clone size: .
CDR3 DNA: TGTGCCAGCAGAAACCCAGGGGAGAGTGAAAAACTGTTTTTT
CDR3 protein: CASRNPGESEKLFF

V gene: TRBV7-6
D gene: TRBD1
J gene: TRBJ2-7
clone size: .
CDR3 DNA: TGTGCCAGCAGCGACACAGACAGGGGGCACGAGCAGTACTTC
CDR3 protein: CASSDTDRGHEQYF

V gene: TRBV9
D gene: .
J gene: TRBJ1-1
clone size: .
CDR3 DNA: TGTGCCAGCAGCCCACGGACAGCGAACACTGAAGCTTTCTTT
CDR3 protein: CASSPRTANTEAFF

V gene: TRBV2
D gene: .
J gene: TRBJ2-1
clone size: .
CDR3 DNA: TGTGCCAGCGGGACTTATTACAATGAGCAGTTCTTC
CDR3 protein: CASGTYYNEQFF

V gene: TRBV28
D gene: TRBD1
J gene: TRBJ1-1
clone size: .
CDR3 DNA: TGTGCCAGCCTCGGACAGGGGGCCAACACTGAAGCTTTCTTT
CDR3 protein: CASLGQGANTEAFF

V gene: TRBV30
D gene: .
J gene: TRBJ2-2
clone size: .
CDR3 DNA: TGTGCCTGGAGTGTACGGAGACAGTTGTTCCGGGAGCTGTTTTTT
CDR3 protein: CAWSVRRQLFRELFF

V gene: TRBV28
D gene: TRBD1
J gene: TRBJ2-7
clone size: once
CDR3 DNA: TGTGCCAGCAGTTTATCCGAGGGGGCAGGGGGCTACGAGCAGTACTTC
CDR3 protein: CASSLSEGAGGYEQYF

V gene: TRBV5-1
D gene: .
J gene: TRBJ2-5
clone size: .
CDR3 DNA: TGCGCCAGCAGCCTGACACAGGGAACCCAGTACTTC
CDR3 protein: CASSLTQGTQYF

V gene: TRBV6-1
D gene: .
J gene: TRBJ2-4
clone size: once
CDR3 DNA: TGTGCCAGCAGTGTGTCGGTCAAAAACATTCAGTACTTC
CDR3 protein: CASSVSVKNIQYF

V gene: TRBV7-9
D gene: .
J gene: TRBJ1-3
clone size: .
CDR3 DNA: TGTGCCAGCAGCCGCTTGGAGGTCTCTGGAAACACCATATATTTT
CDR3 protein: CASSRLEVSGNTIYF

V gene: TRBV9
D gene: .
J gene: TRBJ2-5
clone size: .
CDR3 DNA: TGTGCCAGCAGCGTATTAGGTGGGGGCCAAGAGACCCAGTACTTC
CDR3 protein: CASSVLGGGQETQYF

V gene: TRBV6-1
D gene: .
J gene: TRBJ1-1
clone size: .
CDR3 DNA: TGTGCCAGCATGGGCGCCACCCAGGGGAACACTGAAGCTTTCTTT
CDR3 protein: CASMGATQGNTEAFF

V gene: TRBV18
D gene: .
J gene: TRBJ1-3
clone size: .
CDR3 DNA: TGTGCCAGCTCACCACCGACGAATAGTTCTGGAAACACCATATATTTT
CDR3 protein: CASSPPTNSSGNTIYF

V gene: TRBV6-6
D gene: TRBD1
J gene: TRBJ2-1
clone size: .
CDR3 DNA: TGTGCCAGCAGTTTGACAGGGGGCTCGGGAGATGAGCAGTTCTTC
CDR3 protein: CASSLTGGSGDEQFF

V gene: TRBV29-1
D gene: .
J gene: TRBJ1-3
clone size: .
CDR3 DNA: TGCAGCGTGATGCGAGACGGTAGCTCTGGAAACACCATATATTTT
CDR3 protein: CSVMRDGSSGNTIYF

V gene: TRBV4-1
D gene: .
J gene: TRBJ1-4
clone size: .
CDR3 DNA: TGCGCCAGCAGCCAAGATTTTTCTTCCCCGGAAGGGTGGGAAAAACTGTTTTTT
CDR3 protein: CASSQDFSSPEGWEKLFF

V gene: TRBV5-1
D gene: TRBD1
J gene: TRBJ2-7
clone size: few
CDR3 DNA: TGCGCCAGCAGTAGGGATAACGGACAGGGAACCGAGCAGTACTTC
CDR3 protein: CASSRDNGQGTEQYF

V gene: TRBV7-2
D gene: .
J gene: TRBJ2-7
clone size: .
CDR3 DNA: TGTGCCAGCAGCTTTGTGGGGGGACGGTACGAGCAGTACTTC
CDR3 protein: CASSFVGGRYEQYF

V gene: TRBV10-3
D gene: .
J gene: TRBJ2-7
clone size: .
CDR3 DNA: TGTGCCATCAGCGAGGCCCTTCAAGCCTACGAGCAGTACTTC
CDR3 protein: CAISEALQAYEQYF

V gene: TRBV28
D gene: TRBD2
J gene: TRBJ2-7
clone size: .
CDR3 DNA: TGTGCCAGCAGTTTAGGACTAGCCGGCGAGCAGTACTTC
CDR3 protein: CASSLGLAGEQYF

V gene: TRBV27
D gene: .
J gene: TRBJ1-4
clone size: once
CDR3 DNA: TGTGCCAGCAGTTCTATAAGGGGAAAACTGTTTTTT
CDR3 protein: CASSSIRGKLFF

V gene: TRBV28
D gene: TRBD1
J gene: TRBJ1-2
clone size: .
CDR3 DNA: TGTGCCAGCAGTTTTAATACGGGACAGGGTAGCTATGGCTACACCTTC
CDR3 protein: CASSFNTGQGSYGYTF

V gene: TRBV29-1
D gene: .
J gene: TRBJ2-7
clone size: .
CDR3 DNA: TGCAGCGTTGAACAGGTTGGCAGCAGCTCCTACGAGCAGTACTTC
CDR3 protein: CSVEQVGSSSYEQYF

V gene: TRBV7-8
D gene: TRBD2
J gene: TRBJ2-3
clone size: .
CDR3 DNA: TGTGCCAGCAGCTTAATGGGTTGGCGGGAGGCCACAGATACGCAGTATTTT
CDR3 protein: CASSLMGWREATDTQYF

V gene: TRBV29-1
D gene: .
J gene: TRBJ1-2
clone size: .
CDR3 DNA: TGCAGCGTTGTAACAGTCCTTAACTATGGCTACACCTTC
CDR3 protein: CSVVTVLNYGYTF

V gene: TRBV15
D gene: .
J gene: TRBJ2-7
clone size: .
CDR3 DNA: TGTGCCACCAGCAGAGGTGGGAGCTCCTACGAGCAGTACTTC
CDR3 protein: CATSRGGSSYEQYF

V gene: TRBV19
D gene: TRBD1
J gene: TRBJ2-7
clone size: .
CDR3 DNA: TGTGCCAGTTCACCGGGACAGGGGGCCTACGAGCAGTACTTC
CDR3 protein: CASSPGQGAYEQYF

V gene: TRBV25-1
D gene: .
J gene: TRBJ2-1
clone size: .
CDR3 DNA: TGTGCCAGCAGTGGCCTAGTAAGGAATGAGCAGTTCTTC
CDR3 protein: CASSGLVRNEQFF

V gene: TRBV11-2
D gene: .
J gene: TRBJ2-5
clone size: .
CDR3 DNA: TGTGCCAGCAGCTTCGGGCAGCAGACACAAGAGACCCAGTACTTC
CDR3 protein: CASSFGQQTQETQYF

V gene: TRBV4-1
D gene: .
J gene: TRBJ2-7
clone size: .
CDR3 DNA: TGCGCCAGCAGCCAAGCGGGAGCAAGGGAGCAGTACTTC
CDR3 protein: CASSQAGAREQYF

V gene: TRBV7-2
D gene: .
J gene: TRBJ1-2
clone size: .
CDR3 DNA: TGTGCCAGCAGCTTAGACAGGGACTATGGCTACACCTTC
CDR3 protein: CASSLDRDYGYTF

V gene: TRBV5-1
D gene: .
J gene: TRBJ1-4
clone size: .
CDR3 DNA: TGCGCCAGCAGCTTGGAGGCAGGAGCAAATGAAAAACTGTTTTTT
CDR3 protein: CASSLEAGANEKLFF

V gene: TRBV27
D gene: .
J gene: TRBJ2-7
clone size: .
CDR3 DNA: TGTGCCAGCAGTTTATCGTCTCGCCCCGGACTCCGTCAGGGGCGGTTCTCCTACGAGCAGTACTTC
CDR3 protein: CASSLSSRPGLRQGRFSYEQYF

V gene: TRBV29-1
D gene: TRBD1
J gene: TRBJ1-4
clone size: .
CDR3 DNA: TGCAGCGTTGGGGGACAGGGAGGAGGTGAAAAACTGTTTTTT
CDR3 protein: CSVGGQGGGEKLFF

V gene: TRBV4-1
D gene: TRBD1
J gene: TRBJ2-7
clone size: .
CDR3 DNA: TGCGCCAGCAGTCAACACCCGACAGGGGAGTACGAGCAGTACTTC
CDR3 protein: CASSQHPTGEYEQYF

V gene: TRBV4-3
D gene: .
J gene: TRBJ1-5
clone size: .
CDR3 DNA: TGCGCCAGCAGCCAAGACGTGTATTCCAATCAGCCCCAGCATTTT
CDR3 protein: CASSQDVYSNQPQHF

V gene: TRBV10-3
D gene: .
J gene: TRBJ2-7
clone size: .
CDR3 DNA: TGTGCCATCAGGGCGGACAGAGGACCCTACGAGCAGTACTTC
CDR3 protein: CAIRADRGPYEQYF

V gene: TRBV12-2
D gene: .
J gene: TRBJ1-5
clone size: .
CDR3 DNA: TGTGCAAGTCGCTTAAAGGGAAGTAGAGGTCAGCCCCAGCATTTT
CDR3 protein: CASRLKGSRGQPQHF

V gene: TRBV4-3
D gene: .
J gene: TRBJ2-3
clone size: .
CDR3 DNA: TGCGCCAGCAGCCAACGGCTAGGTGGGACGGATACGCAGTATTTT
CDR3 protein: CASSQRLGGTDTQYF

V gene: TRBV5-1
D gene: .
J gene: TRBJ1-1
clone size: .
CDR3 DNA: TGCGCCAGCAGCCTGACAGCTCTTAACACTGAAGCTTTCTTT
CDR3 protein: CASSLTALNTEAFF

V gene: TRBV9
D gene: .
J gene: TRBJ1-1
clone size: .
CDR3 DNA: TGTGCCAGCAGCCCCCAGGGAACTGAAGCTTTCTTT
CDR3 protein: CASSPQGTEAFF

V gene: TRBV27
D gene: .
J gene: TRBJ2-6
clone size: .
CDR3 DNA: TGTGCCAGCAGTTCACCACTCAGGGGTGCTGGGGCCAACGTCCTGACTTTC
CDR3 protein: CASSSPLRGAGANVLTF

V gene: TRBV19
D gene: TRBD2
J gene: TRBJ2-7
clone size: .
CDR3 DNA: TGTGCCAGTAGTATCACTAGCGGAGACTCCTACGAGCAGTACTTC
CDR3 protein: CASSITSGDSYEQYF

V gene: TRBV6-1
D gene: .
J gene: TRBJ2-7
clone size: .
CDR3 DNA: TGTGCCAGCAGGCGATGGTTGTACGAGCAGTACTTC
CDR3 protein: CASRRWLYEQYF

V gene: TRBV27
D gene: .
J gene: TRBJ2-5
clone size: .
CDR3 DNA: TGTGCCAGCAGGGACAGCGGGGTAGAGACCCAGTACTTC
CDR3 protein: CASRDSGVETQYF

V gene: TRBV28
D gene: TRBD1
J gene: TRBJ2-7
clone size: .
CDR3 DNA: TGTGCCAGCAGTCTCTCTCGAGGACAGGGGTCCTACGAGCAGTACTTC
CDR3 protein: CASSLSRGQGSYEQYF